This TCR beta chain came from a study of cytotoxic CD8 clonotypes in ibrutinib-treated CLL. The CDR3 loop spans 13 amino acids. Per germline, CDR1 MNHNY and CDR2 SVGAGI (reference sequence). After removal of 3 bases from V and 8 bases from J, the junction contained 3 bases not matched to a gene. Only in-frame clones appear in the TCRdb table, and some are missing; sequencing was by immunoSEQ multiplex PCR. The sample lists about 120,000 clones; approximately 58% were seen once. The TCR sequence derives from a human donor with chronic lymphocytic leukemia. Material: PBMCs, obtained after 24 months of ibrutinib treatment. The chain combines TRBV6-6 with TRBJ1-4; 7 nucleotides line up with TRBD1. The CDR3 DNA reads as TGTGCCAGCAGTTATACAGGGGAGGAAAAACTGTTTTTT. It specifies CASSYTGEEKLFF.